The rows below give T cell receptor beta chains drawn from one sample of a study of identical twins. TCRdb re-called the 5' RACE reads through MiXCR, storing one row per CDR3 protein. The table records 400,000 to 550,000 distinct CDR3 sequences, around 24% of them present only once. These same data were also listed under a study on T cells expressing NK-cell markers.

Sequenced input: CD4+ T cells sorted from blood. The receptor set was obtained from a woman younger than 35 in good health. CDR3s include the opening cysteine and the closing phenylalanine or tryptophan. A D gene is named only where the DNA matches it firmly. Some rows have no size entry. The others give once, few or many, or a class for an expanded clone.

j_gene: TRBJ2-1; abundance: few; d_gene: TRBD1; v_gene: TRBV5-1; len: 16; CDR3nt: TGCGCCAGCAAATCGTCAGACAGGGGTATTTACAATGAGCAGTTCTTC; CDR3aa: CASKSSDRGIYNEQFF
j_gene: TRBJ2-5; abundance: .; d_gene: .; v_gene: TRBV20-1; len: 13; CDR3nt: TGCAGTGCTAGTCTGGGTCTTAGAGAGACCCAGTACTTC; CDR3aa: CSASLGLRETQYF
j_gene: TRBJ2-2; abundance: few; d_gene: .; v_gene: TRBV20-1; len: 14; CDR3nt: TGCAGTGCTAGACGGGCCGTGGGGACCGGGGAGCTGTTTTTT; CDR3aa: CSARRAVGTGELFF
j_gene: TRBJ1-2; abundance: .; d_gene: .; v_gene: TRBV10-3; len: 15; CDR3nt: TGTGCCATCAGTGACGGGAAGGGTGGTCTCTTTGGCTACACCTTC; CDR3aa: CAISDGKGGLFGYTF
j_gene: TRBJ2-7; abundance: .; d_gene: TRBD1; v_gene: TRBV20-1; len: 14; CDR3nt: TGCAGTGCTAGATCGGGACAGGGGGTTTACGAGCAGTACTTC; CDR3aa: CSARSGQGVYEQYF
j_gene: TRBJ2-1; abundance: few; d_gene: TRBD2; v_gene: TRBV4-3; len: 15; CDR3nt: TGCGCCAGCAGCCAAGGGGGACTAGCGTGGAGTGAGCAGTTCTTC; CDR3aa: CASSQGGLAWSEQFF
j_gene: TRBJ2-2; abundance: .; d_gene: .; v_gene: TRBV5-1; len: 14; CDR3nt: TGCGCCAGCAGCCCCGGGCTCTACACCGGGGAGCTGTTTTTT; CDR3aa: CASSPGLYTGELFF
j_gene: TRBJ2-5; abundance: .; d_gene: TRBD2; v_gene: TRBV7-7; len: 16; CDR3nt: TGTGCTAGCAGCTCTGGACTAGCGGGGGGCAAAGAGACCCAGTACTTC; CDR3aa: CASSSGLAGGKETQYF
j_gene: TRBJ1-2; abundance: .; d_gene: .; v_gene: TRBV5-1; len: 13; CDR3nt: TGCGCCAGCAGCTTGACACTGATTGATGGCTACACCTTC; CDR3aa: CASSLTLIDGYTF
j_gene: TRBJ2-3; abundance: few; d_gene: .; v_gene: TRBV21-1; len: 15; CDR3nt: TGTGCCAGCAGCAGATGGGACAGGGGGATAGATACGCAGTATTTT; CDR3aa: CASSRWDRGIDTQYF
j_gene: TRBJ1-6; abundance: many; d_gene: TRBD1; v_gene: TRBV5-1; len: 15; CDR3nt: TGCGCCAGCAGCGCGGGACAGCAGAAAAATTCACCCCTCCACTTT; CDR3aa: CASSAGQQKNSPLHF
j_gene: TRBJ2-7; abundance: .; d_gene: .; v_gene: TRBV11-3; len: 12; CDR3nt: TGTGCCAGCAGCGCAGGAATCTACGAGCAGTACTTC; CDR3aa: CASSAGIYEQYF
j_gene: TRBJ2-2; abundance: .; d_gene: .; v_gene: TRBV24-1; len: 13; CDR3nt: TGTGCCACCAGTGATCCGGGAGTTGGGGAGCTGTTTTTT; CDR3aa: CATSDPGVGELFF
j_gene: TRBJ2-1; abundance: .; d_gene: .; v_gene: TRBV12-3/TRBV12-4; len: 13; CDR3nt: TGTGCCAGCAGTTTTAGCAACTACAATGAGCAGTTCTTC; CDR3aa: CASSFSNYNEQFF
j_gene: TRBJ2-6; abundance: .; d_gene: .; v_gene: TRBV6-5; len: 16; CDR3nt: TGTGCCAGCAGTTACTCAGGGGCCTCTGGGGCCAACGTCCTGACTTTC; CDR3aa: CASSYSGASGANVLTF
j_gene: TRBJ1-5; abundance: .; d_gene: TRBD1; v_gene: TRBV3-1; len: 17; CDR3nt: TGTGCCAGCAGCCAAGGCGACAGGGGCATAAGCAATCAGCCCCAGCATTTT; CDR3aa: CASSQGDRGISNQPQHF
j_gene: TRBJ1-1; abundance: .; d_gene: TRBD1; v_gene: TRBV25-1; len: 15; CDR3nt: TGTGCCAGCAGTGGAGTGACAGGGGCGAACACTGAAGCTTTCTTT; CDR3aa: CASSGVTGANTEAFF
j_gene: TRBJ2-7; abundance: few; d_gene: .; v_gene: TRBV30; len: 12; CDR3nt: TGTGCCTGGCAGTGGGATAAAGGGGAGCAGTACTTC; CDR3aa: CAWQWDKGEQYF
j_gene: TRBJ2-7; abundance: .; d_gene: .; v_gene: TRBV29-1; len: 14; CDR3nt: TGCAGCGTTGAAGGTCAGGGCGGAACCTACGAGCAGTACTTC; CDR3aa: CSVEGQGGTYEQYF
j_gene: TRBJ2-2; abundance: .; d_gene: .; v_gene: TRBV7-2; len: 17; CDR3nt: TGTGCCAGCAGCTTGCATGCCTCTGGCGCCGCCGGCGGGGAGCTGTTTTTT; CDR3aa: CASSLHASGAAGGELFF
j_gene: TRBJ2-7; abundance: .; d_gene: .; v_gene: TRBV18; len: 15; CDR3nt: TGTGCCAGCTCACCACGGACGGACGACACCTACGAGCAGTACTTC; CDR3aa: CASSPRTDDTYEQYF
j_gene: TRBJ1-2; abundance: few; d_gene: .; v_gene: TRBV4-3; len: 16; CDR3nt: TGCGCCAGCAGCCAAGATCCGGGCAGATCTAACTATGGCTACACCTTC; CDR3aa: CASSQDPGRSNYGYTF
j_gene: TRBJ2-2; abundance: .; d_gene: .; v_gene: TRBV6-6; len: 13; CDR3nt: TGTGCCAGCAGTGACACAGGCACCGGGGAGCTGTTTTTT; CDR3aa: CASSDTGTGELFF
j_gene: TRBJ1-1; abundance: few; d_gene: .; v_gene: TRBV5-1; len: 14; CDR3nt: TGCGCCAGCAGTTACCCGACAAGTAACACTGAAGCTTTCTTT; CDR3aa: CASSYPTSNTEAFF
j_gene: TRBJ1-1; abundance: few; d_gene: .; v_gene: TRBV5-1; len: 15; CDR3nt: TGCGCCAGCAAGAGAGGAACGGGCATGAACACTGAAGCTTTCTTT; CDR3aa: CASKRGTGMNTEAFF
j_gene: TRBJ1-1; abundance: few; d_gene: .; v_gene: TRBV6-5; len: 15; CDR3nt: TGTGCCAGCAGTTACGTGGGCAGCCAGAACACTGAAGCTTTCTTT; CDR3aa: CASSYVGSQNTEAFF
j_gene: TRBJ2-5; abundance: .; d_gene: TRBD2; v_gene: TRBV28; len: 15; CDR3nt: TGTGCCAGCCAGACTAGCGGGAGATTCAGAGAGACCCAGTACTTC; CDR3aa: CASQTSGRFRETQYF